Shown below are 28 T cell receptor beta chains from a single sample sequenced in a study of OX40 agonist ivuxolimab in advanced cancers. Clones were read by immunoSEQ multiplex PCR, and TCRdb kept only the in-frame ones, dropping some. Of 65,000 to 90,000 clones in the sample, over 75% are singletons; the top ten hold more than 0.45%. The sequenced sample was CD4+ or CD8+ T cells sorted from blood, obtained in a trial of the OX40 agonist ivuxolimab. These receptors all come from an adult with an advanced solid tumor such as melanoma, head and neck, liver or kidney cancer.

This clone has just one count. The CDR3 region is CASSPSSQGDYEQYF. CDR3 sequence (DNA): TGTGCCAGCTCACCATCGTCGCAGGGTGACTACGAGCAGTACTTC. This chain links TRBV18 with TRBJ2-7; perhaps TRBD1 as D (5 bases). The germline V gene has CDR1 KGHSH and CDR2 LQKENI. V gave up 2 bases and J gave up 3 bases, with 14 bases separating them. CDR3 length: 15 amino acids.

V usage is TRBV7-8 and J usage is TRBJ2-7; TRBD2 aligns across 7 bases. CDR3 size: 15 residues. V lost 2 bases to trimming and J lost 2 bases; unmatched junction nucleotides: 6. The germline gives CDR1 SGHVS, CDR2 FQNEAQ. DNA of the CDR3: TGTGCCAGCAGCTTATCGCCTGGGACTACCTACGAGCAGTACTTC. Encoded protein: CASSLSPGTTYEQYF. Using reference TRBV7-8 and TRBJ2-7 for the parts outside the CDR3, the full variable domain is GAGVSQSPRYKVAKRGQDVALRCDPISGHVSLFWYQQALGQGPEFLTYFQNEAQLDKSGLPSDRFFAERPEGSVSTLKIQRTQQEDSAVYLCASSLSPGTTYEQYFGPGTRLTVT.

The rearrangement joins TRBV7-9 to TRBJ2-5; 7 bases map to TRBD2. Germline trimming cut 6 bases from V and 4 bases from J; bases unmatched to any gene: 11. CDR1 and CDR2 from the germline V gene are SEHNR and FQNEAQ (reference sequence). CDR3 length equals 15 residues. DNA of the CDR3: TGTGCCAGCAGGGGGAAGAGGGAGGGTCGAGAGACCCAGTACTTC. This gives the protein CASRGKREGRETQYF.

The chain is built from TRBV7-8 and TRBJ1-2; 7 bases fit TRBD1. Unmatched junction bases numbered 4, after V lost 2 bases and J lost 4 bases. Germline V gene sequence: CDR1 SGHVS, CDR2 FQNEAQ. The CDR3 is made up of 14 amino acids. In DNA form, the CDR3 reads TGTGCCAGCAGCTTATTAACAGGGGTCTATGGCTACACCTTC. Residues: CASSLLTGVYGYTF.

The CDR3 is CASGLAYDTQYF. The DNA for the CDR3 is TGTGCCAGTGGACTAGCATATGATACGCAGTATTTT. This sequence joins TRBV18 and TRBJ2-3, with 8 bases fitting TRBD2. Trimming at V came to 9 bases and at J to 6 bases, leaving 5 bases not matched to a gene. The CDR3 totals 12 residues. From germline, CDR1 is KGHSH and CDR2 LQKENI.

The chain is built from TRBV5-5 and TRBJ2-4, with TRBD1 matching over 9 bases. V was clipped by 0 bases and J by 8 bases; unmatched bases: 9. The germline V gene has CDR1 SGHKS and CDR2 YYEKEE (reference sequence). The CDR3 length is 16 residues. The CDR3 DNA is TGTGCCAGCAGCTTGGATTTTACAGGGGGCGCATACATTCAGTACTTC. This encodes CASSLDFTGGAYIQYF.

Worth noting for this clone: Other DNA sequences in the sample encode the same CDR3. This sequence joins TRBV7-2 and TRBJ2-7; D may correspond to TRBD1 or TRBD2 (5 bases each). The germline V gene has CDR1 SGHTA and CDR2 FQGNSA. The V end was cut by 5 bases, the J end by 1 base, with 24 bases between. This CDR3 has 18 amino acids. CDR3 loop: CASSQYRPGRRISYEQYF. In nucleotides, the CDR3 is TGTGCCAGCAGCCAATACCGTCCGGGACGTCGGATTTCCTACGAGCAGTACTTC.

The chain joins TRBV9 to TRBJ2-5; tentative D call: TRBD2 (6 bases). Germline CDR1 SGDLS, CDR2 YYNGEE. The V gene lost 0 bases and the J gene lost 9 bases, with 12 bases spanning the gap. The CDR3 has 13 amino acids. The CDR3 DNA reads as TGTGCCAGCAGCGTAGGAACCGGCGGGGCCCAGTACTTC. It translates to CASSVGTGGAQYF. The whole variable domain, filled in from reference TRBV9 and TRBJ2-5, reads DSGVTQTPKHLITATGQRVTLRCSPRSGDLSVYWYQQSLDQGLQFLIQYYNGEERAKGNILERFSAQQFPDLHSELNLSSLELGDSALYFCASSVGTGGAQYFGPGTRLLVL.

The chain has TRBV6-1 and TRBJ1-5; TRBD1 might be the D (5 bases). This CDR3 is built from 15 residues. Trimming took off 2 bases at V and 4 bases at J, with 12 bases between the two ends. The germline CDR1 and CDR2 sequences are MNHNS and SASEGT. This CDR3 reads CASSEQGALNQPQHF. The CDR3 DNA reads TGTGCCAGCAGTGAACAGGGCGCCCTTAATCAGCCCCAGCATTTT.

V and J are TRBV20-1 and TRBJ2-1, with D unclear. The V end lost 3 bases, the J end lost 7 bases, and 4 bases lay between the germline ends. This CDR3 has 10 amino acids. Germline V gene data show CDR1 as DFQATT and CDR2 as SNEGSKA (reference sequence). This CDR3 is CSASSNEQFF. CDR3 DNA: TGCAGTGCTAGTAGTAATGAGCAGTTCTTC.

The J gene is TRBJ2-3, the V gene TRBV7-2; the D gene is possibly TRBD2 (6 bases). From germline, CDR1 is SGHTA and CDR2 FQGNSA. This CDR3 spans 14 amino acids. V was pared by 5 bases and J by 1 base, with 10 bases between. The CDR3: CASSTRLGTDTQYF. The CDR3 nucleotides are TGTGCCAGCAGCACGAGACTAGGCACAGATACGCAGTATTTT.

The table lists this clone with a count of one. J is TRBJ1-4 and V is TRBV11-3; D is undetermined. Trimming shortened V by 3 bases and J by 8 bases, and 10 bases separated the two germline ends. CDR1 and CDR2 from the germline V gene are SGHNT and YENEEA. The CDR3 loop spans 13 amino acids. The CDR3 spells CASSFRRREKLFF. The CDR3 DNA follows: TGTGCCAGCAGCTTCCGAAGGAGGGAAAAACTGTTTTTT.

The chain joins TRBV28 to TRBJ2-5; the D gene is possibly TRBD1 (5 bases). V lost 6 bases, J lost 2 bases, and 10 bases lay in between. This CDR3 has 13 amino acids. The V gene's germline CDR1 is MDHEN and CDR2 SYDVKM. In nucleotides, the CDR3 is TGTGCCAGCAGCCTGACAGCTCAAGAGACCCAGTACTTC. It is translated as CASSLTAQETQYF.

This clone has just a few counts. V is TRBV18 and J is TRBJ1-1; 9 bases match TRBD1. Germline values: CDR1 KGHSH, CDR2 LQKENI. The CDR3 totals 15 residues. V gave up 6 bases and J gave up 1 base; unmatched junction bases: 6. The CDR3: CASSPGTGRNTEAFF. In nucleotides, the CDR3 is TGTGCCAGCTCCCCCGGGACAGGGCGGAACACTGAAGCTTTCTTT. Full variable domain (missing parts from reference TRBV18 and TRBJ1-1): NAGVMQNPRHLVRRRGQEARLRCSPMKGHSHVYWYRQLPEEGLKFMVYLQKENIIDESGMPKERFSAEFPKEGPSILRIQQVVRGDSAAYFCASSPGTGRNTEAFFGQGTRLTVV.

The chain couples TRBV30 to TRBJ2-1; D is perhaps TRBD1 (6 bases). Looked up from germline, CDR1 is GTSNPN and CDR2 is SVGIG (reference sequence). Trimming left V 4 bases short and J 9 bases short, with 10 bases between. The CDR3 totals 11 residues. CDR3 bases: TGTGCCTGGACAGCAGGGGTTGAGCAGTTCTTC. It specifies CAWTAGVEQFF.

The rearrangement links TRBV11-3 to TRBJ1-2, with a weak D call TRBD1 (5 bases). The CDR3 is made up of 15 amino acids. Trimming left V 1 base short and J 2 bases short, with 11 bases between. In germline, CDR1 is SGHNT, CDR2 YENEEA. CDR3 in amino acids: CASSLVGTVNYGYTF. The CDR3 nucleotides read TGTGCCAGCAGCTTAGTCGGGACGGTGAACTATGGCTACACCTTC.

The rearrangement joins TRBV6-1 to TRBJ1-2, with D possibly being TRBD1 (5 bases). Germline CDR1 and CDR2: MNHNS and SASEGT. The V end was cut by 5 bases, the J end by 1 base, with 14 bases between. CDR3 length: 15 amino acids. CDR3 bases: TGTGCCAGCAGTAGAGGGGACGGCCTTAACTATGGCTACACCTTC. Protein sequence: CASSRGDGLNYGYTF.

The chain recombines TRBV14 with TRBJ2-5, with D possibly TRBD2 on 5 matching bases. The V gene's germline CDR1 is SGHDN and CDR2 FVKESK. The CDR3 runs 15 residues. Trimming took off 1 base at V and 5 bases at J, with 14 bases between the two ends. The CDR3 DNA follows: TGTGCCAGCAGCCAAGGTTCGGGGTATAGGGAGACCCAGTACTTC. Translated: CASSQGSGYRETQYF.

V and J are TRBV29-1 and TRBJ1-2; D is unresolved. The CDR3 has 16 residues. CDR1 is SQVTM and CDR2 is ANQGSEA in the germline V gene. V lost 1 base and J 4 bases, leaving 19 bases between the germline ends. The CDR3, as DNA: TGCAGCGTTGAAGTTCCCAAAGGGAGCCGGGGCTATGGCTACACCTTC. Its protein is CSVEVPKGSRGYGYTF.

The genes are TRBV4-1 and TRBJ2-5; either TRBD1 or TRBD2 may supply D (5 bases each). Trimming stripped 0 bases from V and 5 bases from J, with 13 bases between. CDR3 length: 15 residues. Germline V CDR1 and CDR2: MGHRA, YSYEKL. The CDR3 is CASSQDSRDVETQYF. The DNA for the CDR3 is TGCGCCAGCAGCCAAGACTCCCGGGACGTTGAGACCCAGTACTTC.

The chain has TRBV7-2 and TRBJ1-5; D remains ambiguous. The CDR3 covers 15 residues. Germline V gene lookup returns CDR1 SGHTA and CDR2 FQGNSA. V dropped 5 bases and J dropped 0 bases, with 11 bases sitting between them. CDR3 loop: CASSEQSYSNQPQHF. The CDR3 DNA follows: TGTGCCAGCAGCGAACAGAGTTATAGCAATCAGCCCCAGCATTTT.

J is TRBJ1-5 and V is TRBV6-9, with 11 bases identical to TRBD1. This CDR3 is 17 amino acids long. After removal of 0 bases from V and 5 bases from J, the junction contained 6 bases not matched to a gene. Germline lookup yields CDR1 MNHGY and CDR2 SVAAGI. The chain's CDR3 is CASSYSRMDRGHQPQHF. CDR3 nucleotides: TGTGCCAGCAGTTATTCGAGGATGGACAGGGGGCATCAGCCCCAGCATTTT.

This sequence joins TRBV7-2 and TRBJ1-3; D not resolved. The CDR3 length is 12 residues. V was trimmed by 5 bases and J by 4 bases, leaving 6 bases between them. Germline V gene sequence: CDR1 SGHTA, CDR2 FQGNSA. CDR3 sequence (DNA): TGTGCCAGCAGCCCGACAGGAAACACCATATATTTT. Translating gives CASSPTGNTIYF.

The chain has TRBV5-4 and TRBJ2-5; 7 bases agree with TRBD1. Germline lookup yields CDR1 SGHNT and CDR2 YYREEE (reference sequence). This CDR3 comprises 14 residues. The J segment lost 5 bases and the V segment lost 3 bases, leaving 7 bases of the junction unmatched. In DNA, the CDR3 is TGTGCCAGCAGCTCCGGAGACAGGGTCGAGACCCAGTACTTC. Protein: CASSSGDRVETQYF.

The CDR3 coding sequence is TGTGCCAGCAGCCGAGCCGGGACCCAATATGGCTACACCTTC. It yields the protein CASSRAGTQYGYTF. This chain connects TRBV7-9 to TRBJ1-2; TRBD1 might be the D (5 bases). This CDR3 spans 14 amino acids. The germline gives CDR1 SEHNR, CDR2 FQNEAQ (reference sequence). The V gene lost 5 bases and the J gene lost 5 bases, with 15 bases spanning the gap.

The chain has TRBV7-6 and TRBJ2-2; 12 positions match TRBD1. Trimming at V came to 5 bases and at J to 5 bases, leaving 6 bases not matched to a gene. The V gene's germline CDR1 is SGHVS and CDR2 FNYEAQ. This CDR3 is 16 amino acids long. CDR3 nucleotides: TGTGCCAGCAGCACGGGACAGGGGGCTGATACCGGGGAGCTGTTTTTT. Amino acid sequence: CASSTGQGADTGELFF.

There are a few counts of this clone. The rearrangement links TRBV13 to TRBJ1-1; unclear D gene. Germline CDR1 PRHDT, CDR2 FYEKMQ (reference sequence). The CDR3 loop spans 13 amino acids. V was cut by 5 bases and J by 4 bases, with 11 bases left in between. The CDR3 region is CASSRAVGTEAFF. The CDR3 DNA reads TGTGCCAGCAGCCGCGCGGTAGGCACTGAAGCTTTCTTT.

This sequence joins TRBV5-1 and TRBJ1-6, with D perhaps matching TRBD1 (5 bases). Germline CDR1 reads SGHRS; CDR2 reads YFSETQ. This CDR3 region has 15 residues. Trimming left V 4 bases short and J 10 bases short, with 18 bases between. Here the CDR3 reads CASSGGLGGSSPLHF. CDR3 DNA: TGCGCCAGCAGCGGGGGACTGGGCGGGAGCTCACCCCTCCACTTT. The full variable domain, in which reference TRBV5-1 and TRBJ1-6 provide the parts outside the CDR3, is KAGVTQTPRYLIKTRGQQVTLSCSPISGHRSVSWYQQTPGQGLQFLFEYFSETQRNKGNFPGRFSGRQFSNSRSEMNVSTLELGDSALYLCASSGGLGGSSPLHFGNGTRLTVT.